This T cell receptor (beta chain) was retrieved from a study of OX40 agonist ivuxolimab in advanced cancers. Looking at the study overall: All patients had ivuxolimab intravenously every 2 weeks at 0.01 to 10 mg/kg. Broader study findings: Doses of 0.1 to 3.0 mg/kg were accompanied by clonal expansion of CD4+ and CD8+ blood T cells by week 6.

The CDR3 loop spans 11 amino acids. V lost 5 bases and J 1 base, leaving 3 bases between the germline ends. CDR1 and CDR2 (germline): SNHLY, FYNNEI. The assay was immunoSEQ multiplex PCR, and TCRdb's table has in-frame clones only and misses some. The table has tens of thousands of clones, more than 80% seen once; the top ten hold less than 12%. This clone was detected a few times. Its matching antigen is unknown. The TCR comes from an adult with an advanced solid tumor such as melanoma, head and neck, liver or kidney cancer. The input for sequencing was CD4+ or CD8+ T cells sorted from blood, taken in a trial of the OX40 agonist ivuxolimab. The rearrangement uses TRBV2 and TRBJ2-7; no clear D. The CDR3 DNA is TGTGCCAGCAGTAATTCCTACGAGCAGTACTTC. This encodes CASSNSYEQYF.